A selection of T cell receptor beta chains follows, all from one sample in a study of prognosis after radiotherapy for stage I lung cancer. TCRdb passed the multiplex PCR reads through MiXCR, listing each CDR3 protein once. The table lists about 30,000 distinct CDR3 sequences, 30% to 40% of them singletons. The sequencing here drew on PBMCs, taken before or after stereotactic body radiation therapy (not recorded which). The receptors originated from a donor at least 50 years old with non-small cell lung cancer. The CDR3 runs from the conserved cysteine through the conserved F or W. D genes are given only for firm matches. Rows may omit the clone size; those that give it use once, few, many or a size class.

15	TRBV20-1	few	TRBD2	TRBJ2-5	CSGSSGSERRETQYF	TGCAGTGGATCTAGCGGGAGTGAGAGAAGGGAGACCCAGTACTTC
14	TRBV7-9	many	.	TRBJ2-7	CASSPTGFSYEQYF	TGTGCCAGCAGCCCGACAGGCTTCTCCTACGAGCAGTACTTC
16	TRBV27	many	TRBD1	TRBJ2-7	CASSLDRDRGTGEQYF	TGTGCCAGCAGTTTAGACCGGGACAGGGGAACGGGTGAGCAGTACTTC
11	TRBV5-6	many	.	TRBJ2-7	CASSSLIEQYF	TGTGCCAGCAGCTCCTTAATCGAGCAGTACTTC
13	TRBV29-1	many	TRBD1	TRBJ2-1	CSERGTGVNEQFF	TGCAGCGAGCGGGGGACAGGGGTGAATGAGCAGTTCTTC
13	TRBV20-1	many	TRBD1	TRBJ2-5	CSALRDSQETQYF	TGCAGTGCCCTCCGGGACAGCCAAGAGACCCAGTACTTC
15	TRBV18	many	TRBD1	TRBJ1-2	CASSATGTGGDGYTF	TGTGCCAGCTCAGCTACCGGGACAGGGGGCGATGGCTACACCTTC
15	TRBV6-1	many	.	TRBJ1-1	CASIEDSLMGPEAFF	TGTGCCAGCATTGAGGACAGCTTGATGGGCCCTGAAGCTTTCTTT
14	TRBV7-6	many	.	TRBJ2-7	CASSPTPTTYEQYF	TGTGCCAGCAGCCCAACCCCCACTACCTACGAGCAGTACTTC
12	TRBV14	many	.	TRBJ1-2	CASSHPTGGYTF	TGTGCCAGCAGCCACCCCACAGGGGGCTACACCTTC
15	TRBV18	.	.	TRBJ1-1	CASSPYGGIDTEAFF	TGTGCCAGCTCACCATATGGGGGAATTGACACTGAAGCTTTCTTT
14	TRBV30	.	TRBD2	TRBJ2-1	CASTGHSGSNERFF	TGTGCCTCAACGGGTCATAGCGGGAGTAATGAGCGGTTCTTC
12	TRBV20-1	many	.	TRBJ2-1	CSASKGNNEQFF	TGCAGTGCTAGTAAGGGGAACAATGAGCAGTTCTTC
13	TRBV5-1	.	.	TRBJ2-7	CSSTTGLSYEQYF	TGCTCCAGCACTACAGGCTTGTCCTACGAGCAGTACTTC
15	TRBV18	many	.	TRBJ2-7	CASSPGAHDAYEQYF	TGTGCCAGCTCACCTGGGGCCCACGACGCCTACGAGCAGTACTTC
13	TRBV6-1	many	TRBD1	TRBJ2-7	CASSPDRAYEQYF	TGTGCCAGCAGTCCTGACAGGGCCTACGAGCAGTACTTC
16	TRBV19	many	.	TRBJ1-4	CASSKAGGATNEKLFF	TGTGCCAGTAGTAAAGCGGGCGGAGCAACTAATGAAAAACTGTTTTTT
16	TRBV4-1	many	TRBD2	TRBJ2-7	CASSQSWRGNSYEQYF	TGCGCCAGCAGCCAAAGTTGGCGGGGGAACTCCTACGAGCAGTACTTC
15	TRBV18	many	.	TRBJ1-5	CASSPPGFSNQPQHF	TGTGCCAGCTCACCACCGGGGTTTAGCAATCAGCCCCAGCATTTT
13	TRBV6-1	.	.	TRBJ2-7	CASRLDITSQANF	TGTGCCAGCAGGCTGGACATAACTTCTCAAGCTAACTTC
15	TRBV7-8	.	TRBD1	TRBJ1-5	CASSLAGQVSQPQHF	TGTGCCAGCAGCTTAGCGGGACAGGTCTCTCAGCCCCAGCATTTT
16	TRBV19	.	TRBD1	TRBJ1-2	CASSIGQGVALYGYTF	TGTGCCAGTAGTATCGGACAGGGGGTAGCTCTGTATGGCTACACCTTC
15	TRBV6-1	many	.	TRBJ2-4	CASSPSRVAKNIQYF	TGTGCCAGCAGTCCGTCCCGGGTAGCCAAAAACATTCAGTACTTC
15	TRBV20-1	many	TRBD2	TRBJ2-3	CSARPLGGSIDTQYF	TGCAGTGCTCGGCCCCTGGGCGGGAGTATTGATACGCAGTATTTT
13	TRBV5-1	many	.	TRBJ2-3	CASSLAKEGTQYF	TGCGCCAGCAGCTTGGCCAAGGAGGGTACGCAGTATTTT
14	TRBV19	.	.	TRBJ2-3	CASLRQPTKDTQYF	TGTGCCAGCCTCCGACAACCCACCAAAGATACGCAGTATTTT
15	TRBV4-1	many	.	TRBJ2-4	CASSRMGLGENIQYF	TGCGCCAGCAGCCGGATGGGACTGGGGGAAAACATTCAGTACTTC
15	TRBV27	many	TRBD1	TRBJ1-6	CASSLEGAYNSPLHF	TGTGCCAGCAGTTTAGAGGGGGCTTATAATTCACCCCTCCACTTT
15	TRBV30	many	TRBD2	TRBJ2-7	CAWSVPSGVSYEQYF	TGTGCCTGGAGTGTCCCTAGCGGGGTCTCCTACGAGCAGTACTTC
13	TRBV11-2	.	.	TRBJ1-2	CASSLDQGYGYTF	TGTGCCAGCAGCTTAGATCAGGGCTATGGCTACACCTTC
13	TRBV6-1	.	.	TRBJ2-5	CASSSTASVTQYF	TGTGCCAGCAGCTCCACAGCCTCCGTGACCCAGTACTTC
15	TRBV6-1	many	TRBD1	TRBJ1-2	CASSEAGQGRIGYTF	TGTGCCAGCAGTGAAGCGGGACAGGGAAGAATTGGCTACACCTTC
16	TRBV7-6	many	.	TRBJ1-6	CASSSTFSGLDSPLHF	TGTGCCAGCAGTTCCACGTTCAGCGGGCTGGATTCACCCCTCCACTTT
15	TRBV3-1	many	TRBD2	TRBJ2-3	CASSLESGITDTQYF	TGTGCCAGCAGCCTCGAGAGCGGGATCACAGATACGCAGTATTTT
13	TRBV5-1	many	.	TRBJ2-7	CASSLVQKYEQYF	TGCGCCAGCAGCTTGGTGCAGAAATACGAGCAGTACTTC
17	TRBV9	few	.	TRBJ2-5	CASSGFGEGTLQETRYF	.
15	TRBV10-3	many	.	TRBJ2-3	CAISDGLSSTDTQYF	TGTGCCATCAGTGACGGGTTATCAAGCACAGATACGCAGTATTTT
17	TRBV20-1	.	.	TRBJ2-1	CSARTTLWGRRGNEQFF	TGCAGTGCTAGAACAACCTTGTGGGGGAGACGGGGCAATGAGCAGTTCTTC
15	TRBV12-3/TRBV12-4	many	TRBD1	TRBJ1-5	CASSLTTGWNQPQHF	TGTGCCAGCAGTTTGACGACAGGGTGGAATCAGCCCCAGCATTTT
14	TRBV18	.	.	TRBJ2-1	CASSPARNRNEQFF	TGTGCCAGCTCACCAGCAAGAAACCGTAATGAGCAGTTCTTC
14	TRBV4-1	many	TRBD1	TRBJ1-6	CASSQAGGDRPLHF	TGCGCCAGCAGCCAAGCAGGGGGCGATAGGCCCCTCCACTTT
18	TRBV6-5	many	TRBD2	TRBJ2-1	CASSYPGLAGGPGHEQFF	TGTGCCAGCAGTTACCCTGGACTAGCGGGAGGGCCCGGTCATGAGCAGTTCTTC
12	TRBV2	many	.	TRBJ1-3	CARGDSGNTIYF	TGTGCCAGAGGGGATTCGGGAAACACCATATATTTT
16	TRBV2	many	TRBD1	TRBJ1-3	CASSAGTGSSGNTIYF	TGTGCCAGCAGTGCTGGGACAGGTAGCTCTGGAAACACCATATATTTT
14	TRBV5-1	many	TRBD1	TRBJ1-2	CASSPDTGARGYTF	TGCGCCAGCAGCCCCGACACAGGGGCGCGGGGCTACACCTTC
12	TRBV19	many	.	TRBJ2-1	CASSGAHNEQFF	TGTGCCAGTAGCGGAGCCCACAATGAGCAGTTCTTC
17	TRBV6-5	many	TRBD2	TRBJ2-1	CASSYGSPGLAGGEQFF	TGTGCCAGCAGTTACGGCTCTCCGGGACTAGCGGGGGGGGAGCAGTTCTTC
15	TRBV5-4	many	.	TRBJ2-7	CASSAEGGSSYEQYF	TGTGCCAGCAGCGCCGAGGGGGGAAGCTCCTACGAGCAGTACTTC
14	TRBV20-1	many	.	TRBJ2-5	CSARDWGSGQTQYF	TGCAGTGCTAGAGATTGGGGGAGCGGTCAGACCCAGTACTTC